Sequencing of this T cell receptor (beta chain) was carried out in a study of T cell clonality in common variable immunodeficiency. Study-level points and caveats: In common variable immunodeficiency, TCR beta chains reportedly carried fewer deletions and N-nucleotide insertions.

This clone was recorded many times. No antigen is known for it. From the germline J gene comes the end of the CDR3, since the read stops 3 residues before it. Losses at the gene ends were 6 bases for V and 10 bases for J; bases not matched to a gene: 11. This CDR3 contains 14 residues. Per the germline V gene, CDR1 is MNHEY and CDR2 is SVGEGT. Some clones are missing from TCRdb's copy, which holds only in-frame ones; the method was immunoSEQ multiplex PCR. Reported are more than 25,000 clones, none seen only once; the ten largest carry 4%. The V and J genes are TRBV6-2 or TRBV6-3 and TRBJ1-4; 7 nucleotides agree with TRBD1. Material: peripheral blood mononuclear cells. This receptor was obtained from a human donor with common variable immunodeficiency. The CDR3 spells CASRPDRVVAKLFF. The sequenced part of the CDR3 DNA is TGTGCCAGCAGACCCGACAGGGTAGTAGCAAAA.